The 4 T cell receptor beta chains below were found in one sample sequenced in a study of T cells after posttransplantation cyclophosphamide. The table came from immunoSEQ multiplex PCR; TCRdb's copy has only in-frame clones and leaves some out. This sample has approximately 8,300 clones, with 82% found just once. Busulfan-fludarabine conditioning, marrow transplant, and cyclophosphamide on days +3 and +4 were administered. The sample was CD4+ T cells sorted from blood, taken more than 950 days after allogeneic stem cell transplant with posttransplant cyclophosphamide. Receptors were obtained from a female patient between 40 and 55 years old who received an allogeneic stem cell transplant from a related donor, was CMV-positive, and had no GVHD. Some of the T cells might come from the graft donor.

V usage is TRBV28 and J usage is TRBJ1-4; D not certain. The V end was cut by 3 bases, the J end by 7 bases, with 15 bases between. Germline CDR1 reads MDHEN; CDR2 reads SYDVKM. The CDR3 contains 15 residues. For the CDR3, the DNA is TGTGCCAGCAGTTTGCGTGGGCTCCCAGGTGAAAAACTGTTTTTT. It yields the protein CASSLRGLPGEKLFF.

V is TRBV6-5 and J is TRBJ1-2, with D perhaps matching TRBD1 (5 bases). Trimming shortened V by 0 bases and J by 8 bases, and 16 bases separated the two germline ends. Germline values: CDR1 MNHEY, CDR2 SVGAGI. The CDR3 is 15 amino acids. The CDR3 DNA is TGTGCCAGCAGTTACTCGACGGGCAGGAGGGGCGGCTACACCTTC. Protein product: CASSYSTGRRGGYTF.

A single count supports this clone. The chain combines TRBV25-1 with TRBJ2-7; maybe TRBD2 (5 bases). Germline V gene sequence: CDR1 MGHDK, CDR2 SYGVNS. This CDR3 contains 14 residues. Deletions cut 0 bases from V and 0 bases from J, with 6 bases between. The CDR3 bases are TGTGCCAGCAGTGAATACGGGGACTCCTACGAGCAGTACTTC. Amino acids: CASSEYGDSYEQYF.

This clone has just one count. The same CDR3 arises from other DNA sequences in this sample as well. The chain carries TRBV7-2 and TRBJ1-6; 8 nucleotides match TRBD1. The CDR3 has 13 residues. Germline CDR1 SGHTA, CDR2 FQGNSA. The V and J ends lost 8 bases and 6 bases, in that order; junction bases with no gene match: 3. The chain's CDR3 is CASGQGFNSPLHF. CDR3 DNA: TGTGCCAGCGGACAGGGATTTAATTCACCCCTCCACTTT.